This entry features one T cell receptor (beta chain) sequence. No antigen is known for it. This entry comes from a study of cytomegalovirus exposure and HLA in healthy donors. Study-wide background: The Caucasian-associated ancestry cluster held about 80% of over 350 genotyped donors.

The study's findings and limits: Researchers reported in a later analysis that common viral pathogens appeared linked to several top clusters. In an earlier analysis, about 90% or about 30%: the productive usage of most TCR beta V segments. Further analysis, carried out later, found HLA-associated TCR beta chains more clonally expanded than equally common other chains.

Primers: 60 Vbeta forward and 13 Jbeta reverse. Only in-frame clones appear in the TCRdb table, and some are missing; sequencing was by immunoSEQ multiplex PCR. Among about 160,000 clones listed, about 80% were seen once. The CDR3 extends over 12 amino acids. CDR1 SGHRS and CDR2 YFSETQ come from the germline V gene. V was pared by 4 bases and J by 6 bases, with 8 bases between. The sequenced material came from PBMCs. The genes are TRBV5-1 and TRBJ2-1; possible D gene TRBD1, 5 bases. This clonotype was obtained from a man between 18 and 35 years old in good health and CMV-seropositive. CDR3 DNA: TGCGCCAGCAGCCCTCAGGGCAATGAGCAGTTCTTC. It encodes CASSPQGNEQFF. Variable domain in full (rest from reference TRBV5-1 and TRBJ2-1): KAGVTQTPRYLIKTRGQQVTLSCSPISGHRSVSWYQQTPGQGLQFLFEYFSETQRNKGNFPGRFSGRQFSNSRSEMNVSTLELGDSALYLCASSPQGNEQFFGPGTRLTVL.